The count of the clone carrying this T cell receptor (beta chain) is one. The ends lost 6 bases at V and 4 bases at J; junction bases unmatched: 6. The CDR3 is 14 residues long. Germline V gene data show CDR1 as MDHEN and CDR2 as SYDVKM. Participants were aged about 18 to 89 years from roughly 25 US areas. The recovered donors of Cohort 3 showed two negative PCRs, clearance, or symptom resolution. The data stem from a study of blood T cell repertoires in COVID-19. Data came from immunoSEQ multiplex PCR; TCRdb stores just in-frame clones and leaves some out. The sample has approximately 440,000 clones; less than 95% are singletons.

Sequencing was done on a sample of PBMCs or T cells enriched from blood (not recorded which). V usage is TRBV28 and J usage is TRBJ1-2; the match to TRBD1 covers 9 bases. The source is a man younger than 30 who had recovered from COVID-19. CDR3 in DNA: TGTGCCAGCAGATGGACAGGGGTTGGCTATGGCTACACCTTC. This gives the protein CASRWTGVGYGYTF.